This T cell receptor beta chain was sequenced in a study of OX40 agonist ivuxolimab in advanced cancers. Study at large: Patients received ivuxolimab, an agonistic anti-OX40 (CD134) antibody. The diagnoses of dose-escalation patients were hepatocellular carcinoma, melanoma, renal cell or head and neck cancer.

Sequenced by immunoSEQ multiplex PCR; TCRdb stores in-frame clones only, minus some. The table lists fewer than 75,000 clones, roughly 90% of them singletons. This CDR3 has 15 residues. CDR1 is SGHVS, CDR2 FQNEAQ, per germline. The V end was cut by 2 bases, the J end by 8 bases, with 15 bases between. Study findings and constraints: CD8+ T cells were the subset that, on average, had more expanded clones than CD4+.

Notes on this clone: Its antigen is not identified.

This sequence was found in an adult with an advanced solid tumor such as melanoma, head and neck, liver or kidney cancer. The chain couples TRBV7-8 to TRBJ1-4; perhaps TRBD1 as D (5 bases). The sample consisted of CD4+ or CD8+ T cells sorted from blood, taken in a trial of the OX40 agonist ivuxolimab. CDR3 sequence reads: CASSLFAGFEEKLFF. The CDR3 nucleotides read TGTGCCAGCAGCTTATTTGCAGGGTTTGAGGAAAAACTGTTTTTT.